Following are 27 T cell receptor beta chains from one sample sequenced in a study of T-cell reconstitution after alpha-beta-depleted transplantation in children. As it was prepared, the TCRbeta library received unique molecular identifiers. TCRdb reprocessed the PCR reads via MiXCR and lists one record per CDR3 protein. The table has around 680,000 distinct CDR3 sequences, over 15% seen once; the top ten hold approximately 1%. The sample in question was PBMCs from the stem cell graft donor, obtained from the stem cell graft. Source of these receptors: a human donor who donated a stem cell graft to a child with acute myeloid leukemia.

The chain is built from TRBV6-5 and TRBJ2-2; weak D call: TRBD1 (5 bases). CDR3 size: 17 residues. Germline CDR1 MNHEY, CDR2 SVGAGI. Between the trimmed V and J ends, which lost 6 bases and 0 bases, there was a span of 17 bases. This CDR3 reads CASSHNHRRANTGELFF. For the CDR3, the DNA is TGTGCCAGCAGCCACAACCACAGGAGAGCGAACACCGGGGAGCTGTTTTTT.

This clonotype has a handful of counts. CDR3 amino acids: CASNYRTTKQGGANVLTF. The CDR3 DNA is TGTGCCAGCAACTACAGAACGACCAAGCAAGGTGGGGCCAACGTCCTGACTTTC. The V and J genes are TRBV6-1 and TRBJ2-6, with D uncertain. The CDR3 is 18 amino acids. The germline V gene has CDR1 MNHNS and CDR2 SASEGT. Trimming removed 7 bases at V and 3 bases at J, with 22 bases between.

This clonotype was seen at least ten times. The V call is TRBV15, the J call TRBJ1-1, with D unclear. Trimming pared 2 bases from V and 3 bases from J, leaving 10 bases between. This CDR3 region has 14 residues. CDR1 is LNHNV, CDR2 YYDKDF, per germline (reference sequence). CDR3 in DNA: TGTGCCACCAGCAGACGGGGTTTGGACACTGAAGCTTTCTTT. This gives the protein CATSRRGLDTEAFF.

This clonotype was seen only a few times. The chain uses TRBV10-1 and TRBJ1-6; 9 positions match TRBD1. The V and J ends lost 6 bases and 9 bases, in that order; junction bases with no gene match: 9. Germline assignment: CDR1 WNHNN and CDR2 SYGVQD (reference sequence). The CDR3 spans 15 residues. Here the CDR3 reads CASSITGTGTSPLHF. DNA for the CDR3: TGCGCCAGCAGCATCACCGGGACAGGGACTTCACCCCTCCACTTT.

Regarding this clonotype: This may stem from a read error, because a much larger clone lies one nucleotide away. The chain combines TRBV20-1 with TRBJ1-1; a possible D gene is TRBD1 (5 bases). Per germline, CDR1 DFQATT and CDR2 SNEGSKA (reference sequence). The CDR3 has 11 amino acids. The CDR3 sequence: CSPHLGTAAFF. The CDR3 DNA reads as TGCAGCCCCCATTTAGGGACTGCAGCTTTCTTT.

The sample holds a few counts of this clonotype. V is TRBV5-5 and J is TRBJ2-1, with D perhaps TRBD1 (5 bases). This CDR3 has 12 amino acids. CDR1 and CDR2 (germline): SGHKS, YYEKEE (reference sequence). Trimming pared 0 bases from V and 10 bases from J, leaving 8 bases between. The CDR3 reads CASSLAGIEQFF. DNA of the CDR3: TGTGCCAGCAGCTTGGCAGGGATCGAGCAGTTCTTC.

The rearrangement uses TRBV20-1 and TRBJ2-7; 7 bases agree with TRBD2. This CDR3 has 18 residues. CDR1 is DFQATT, CDR2 SNEGSKA, per germline (reference sequence). V was pared by 3 bases and J by 0 bases, with 17 bases of the junction left unmatched. The CDR3 sequence: CSASSPLTGGRLSYEQYF. In DNA, the CDR3 is TGCAGTGCTAGTAGCCCTCTAACGGGGGGTCGCCTCTCCTACGAGCAGTACTTC.

This clonotype was detected a few times. V is TRBV5-5 and J is TRBJ1-5; no firm D call. This CDR3 contains 15 residues. Germline CDR1 is SGHKS and CDR2 is YYEKEE (reference sequence). With 4 bases removed from V and 4 bases from J, the gap between germline ends came to 15 bases. Here the CDR3 reads CASSPEAGSNQPQHF. In DNA form, the CDR3 reads TGTGCCAGCAGCCCGGAGGCGGGATCGAATCAGCCCCAGCATTTT.

The V call is TRBV20-1, the J call TRBJ1-2; D is unclear. In germline, CDR1 is DFQATT, CDR2 SNEGSKA (reference sequence). With 0 bases removed from V and 14 bases from J, the gap between germline ends came to 22 bases. This CDR3 spans 14 amino acids. CDR3 sequence reads: CSARDLEEMVYPTF. As DNA, the CDR3 is TGCAGTGCTAGAGATCTCGAAGAGATGGTATACCCGACCTTC.

This clonotype showed up many times. CDR3 sequence reads: CSASWDRGETNEKLFF. The DNA for the CDR3 is TGCAGTGCTAGCTGGGACAGGGGTGAAACTAATGAAAAACTGTTTTTT. The chain employs TRBV20-1 and TRBJ1-4, with 10 bases matching TRBD1. V dropped 3 bases and J dropped 1; count of bases not matched to a gene: 5. Germline CDR1 reads DFQATT; CDR2 reads SNEGSKA (reference sequence). CDR3 length: 16 amino acids.

This clonotype was seen at least ten times. The V call is TRBV7-9, the J call TRBJ1-2; TRBD1 agrees at 10 bases. V shed 5 bases and J 3 bases; nucleotides not matched to a gene: 6. The CDR3 totals 15 residues. Germline CDR1 SEHNR, CDR2 FQNEAQ (reference sequence). CDR3 region: CASSPMTGGYYGYTF. Written as DNA, the CDR3 is TGTGCCAGCAGCCCGATGACAGGGGGCTACTATGGCTACACCTTC.

This clonotype was found many times. This sequence joins TRBV29-1 and TRBJ2-7; weak D call: TRBD2 (6 bases). The V gene lost 6 bases and the J gene lost 9 bases, with 15 bases spanning the gap. The germline gives CDR1 SQVTM, CDR2 ANQGSEA. The CDR3 spans 11 residues. CDR3 sequence reads: CSVAYQGGQYF. CDR3 DNA: TGCAGCGTCGCGTACCAGGGAGGGCAGTACTTC.

Notes on this clonotype: A much larger clone lies one base from this, so it may be a read error. The chain recombines TRBV29-1 with TRBJ2-1, with D possibly being TRBD1 (6 bases). CDR1 is SQVTM and CDR2 is ANQGSEA in the germline V gene. The ends were cut back, 8 bases at V and 6 bases at J, with 17 bases in the middle. This CDR3 is built from 13 residues. The CDR3 region is CSMHRDKGNEQFF. The CDR3 region has the DNA TGCAGCATGCACCGGGACAAAGGCAATGAGCAGTTCTTC.

The CDR3 nucleotides are TGTGCCAGCAGCGTTGACAGTGGAACCTACAATGAGCAGTTCTTC. This encodes CASSVDSGTYNEQFF. The genes are TRBV9 and TRBJ2-1; weak D call: TRBD1 (5 bases). The V gene lost 2 bases and the J gene lost 2 bases, with 11 bases spanning the gap. The CDR3 has 15 amino acids. Germline-derived CDR1 and CDR2 are SGDLS and YYNGEE.

V usage is TRBV20-1 and J usage is TRBJ1-1, with D possibly TRBD1 on 6 matching bases. CDR3 length: 14 amino acids. The V gene lost 5 bases and the J gene lost 2 bases, with 15 bases spanning the gap. Germline CDR1 is DFQATT and CDR2 is SNEGSKA (reference sequence). The CDR3 DNA reads TGCAGTGCTCGCCGTTCGGGGACAAACACTGAAGCTTTCTTT. This gives the protein CSARRSGTNTEAFF.

The table lists this clonotype with many counts. The J gene is TRBJ2-1, the V gene TRBV27, with D tentatively TRBD2 (7 bases). The CDR3 runs to 13 residues. Looked up from germline, CDR1 is MNHEY and CDR2 is SMNVEV (reference sequence). Between the trimmed V and J ends, which lost 3 bases and 10 bases, there was a span of 13 bases. CDR3 nucleotides: TGTGCCAGCAGTTTGCGGGGGAGGGGGGAGCAGTTCTTC. Residues: CASSLRGRGEQFF.

Ten or more counts support this clonotype. The V call is TRBV25-1, the J call TRBJ2-1; D call uncertain. Germline CDR1 and CDR2: MGHDK and SYGVNS. V was cut by 7 bases and J by 5 bases, with 9 bases left in between. This CDR3 is built from 12 residues. CDR3 protein: CASTRRNNEQFF. The CDR3 DNA is TGTGCCAGCACCCGACGCAACAATGAGCAGTTCTTC. Full variable domain (remainder filled in from reference TRBV25-1 and TRBJ2-1): EADIYQTPRYLVIGTGKKITLECSQTMGHDKMYWYQQDPGMELHLIHYSYGVNSTEKGDLSSESTVSRIRTEHFPLTLESARPSHTSQYLCASTRRNNEQFFGPGTRLTVL.

The chain recombines TRBV6-1 with TRBJ1-2; 12 bases agree with TRBD1. This CDR3 has 17 residues. Per germline, CDR1 MNHNS and CDR2 SASEGT. V shed 4 bases, J shed 1 base, and the junction held 7 bases outside the gene matches. The CDR3 DNA reads as TGTGCCAGCAGTGTCACCGGGACAGGGGGCCTTAACTATGGCTACACCTTC. Translating gives CASSVTGTGGLNYGYTF.

The sample holds a few counts of this clonotype. The chain is built from TRBV6-5 and TRBJ1-6; tentatively, D is TRBD1 (6 bases). V dropped 2 bases and J dropped 10 bases, with 18 bases sitting between them. The length of the CDR3 is 16 residues. CDR1 and CDR2 (germline): MNHEY, SVGAGI. DNA of the CDR3: TGTGCCAGCAGTTACAGGGGGAGGTTAGCCCACTCACCCCTCCACTTT. Translating it yields CASSYRGRLAHSPLHF.

This clonotype was found a few times. The genes are TRBV12-3 or TRBV12-4 and TRBJ2-3; TRBD2 agrees at 11 bases. This CDR3 region has 18 residues. V shed 7 bases, J shed 2 bases, and the junction held 14 bases outside the gene matches. CDR3 nucleotides: TGTGCCAGCACCTCTCTATATGCTAGCGGGGGGCCCACAGATACGCAGTATTTT. As protein: CASTSLYASGGPTDTQYF.

This clonotype has ten or more counts. CDR3 sequence reads: CSARDRLSYEQYV. The CDR3 nucleotides read TGCAGTGCTAGGGACAGGCTTTCCTACGAGCAGTACGTC. The gene calls are TRBV20-1 and TRBJ2-7; 7 bases map to TRBD1. The CDR3 covers 13 residues. Per the germline V gene, CDR1 is DFQATT and CDR2 is SNEGSKA (reference sequence). V lost 3 bases, J lost 1 base, and 3 bases stayed unmatched.

This clonotype turned up a few times. The chain joins TRBV5-1 to TRBJ1-1; 9 positions match TRBD1. The germline V gene has CDR1 SGHRS and CDR2 YFSETQ. J lost 7 bases, V lost 2 bases, and 3 bases had no gene match. The CDR3 has 13 residues. The DNA of the CDR3 is TGCGCCAGCAGCTTCGGGACAGGGTATGAAGCTTTCTTT. This codes for CASSFGTGYEAFF.

The table lists this clonotype with a few counts. The J gene is TRBJ2-1, the V gene TRBV25-1; 7 nucleotides agree with TRBD1. The ends lost 4 bases at V and 1 base at J; junction bases unmatched: 10. Germline-derived CDR1 and CDR2 are MGHDK and SYGVNS. CDR3 size: 17 residues. The CDR3 spells CASSATTGTASYNEQFF. CDR3 nucleotide sequence: TGTGCCAGCAGTGCAACTACCGGGACAGCGTCCTACAATGAGCAGTTCTTC. Looking up the rest from reference TRBV25-1 and TRBJ2-1 gives the full variable domain: EADIYQTPRYLVIGTGKKITLECSQTMGHDKMYWYQQDPGMELHLIHYSYGVNSTEKGDLSSESTVSRIRTEHFPLTLESARPSHTSQYLCASSATTGTASYNEQFFGPGTRLTVL.

This clonotype was counted ten times or more. The V gene is TRBV20-1, the J gene TRBJ2-7; perhaps TRBD2 as D (6 bases). V was pared by 1 base and J by 1 base, with 14 bases between. From germline, CDR1 is DFQATT and CDR2 SNEGSKA (reference sequence). This CDR3 spans 15 amino acids. CDR3 coding DNA: TGCAGTGCTAGAGTGGAGGGCAGACTGTCCTACGAGCAGTACTTC. Protein product: CSARVEGRLSYEQYF.

This clonotype was seen ten or more times. V gene TRBV29-1 combines with J gene TRBJ1-5; D is undetermined. The CDR3 has 12 amino acids. Germline V gives CDR1 SQVTM, CDR2 ANQGSEA. V shed 4 bases and J shed 3 bases, with 7 bases lying between them. The CDR3 sequence is CSVGDYNQPQHF. The CDR3, as DNA: TGCAGCGTTGGAGATTACAATCAGCCCCAGCATTTT.

This clonotype was observed many times. The CDR3 DNA reads as TGCAGTGCTAACGGGGAGGAATCCTACGAGCAGTACGTC. This encodes CSANGEESYEQYV. This chain joins TRBV20-1 and TRBJ2-7; a weak D match, TRBD2 (6 bases). Germline V gene data show CDR1 as DFQATT and CDR2 as SNEGSKA (reference sequence). There are 13 residues in the CDR3. V lost 4 bases to trimming and J lost 1 base, with 11 bases between them.

This clonotype was counted only a few times. The J gene is TRBJ1-5, the V gene TRBV10-3; D not certain. Germline V gene data show CDR1 as ENHRY and CDR2 as SYGVKD. Trimming removed 0 bases from V and 0 bases from J, with 6 bases in between. This CDR3 contains 15 residues. The CDR3 is CAISESWDSNQPQHF. DNA for the CDR3: TGTGCCATCAGTGAGTCGTGGGATAGCAATCAGCCCCAGCATTTT.